These 13 T cell receptor beta chains were all obtained from the same sample, sequenced in a study of T-cell reconstitution after alpha-beta-depleted transplantation in children (dated by TCRdb to the mid-2010s). The meaning of the sample's treatment or condition label: allogeneic hematopoietic cell transplantation with graft depleted of TCRalphabeta T cells and CD19 B cells. Library preparation used PCR. The sequencing machine was an Illumina HiSeq 2500. To normalize quantification of the TCRbeta repertoire, the TCR libraries were built with molecular barcoding that relied on unique molecular identifiers. The raw public data were reprocessed by TCRdb itself: fastp quality trimming at Q25, MiXCR clonotype calling, in-frame beta chains only. One record per CDR3 amino acid sequence lists the most common genes and DNA. In all, the sample holds a few hundred thousand distinct CDR3 sequences, and around 46% of those were seen once. The top ten clones comprise approximately 25% of the sample.

Sequenced material: PBMCs, taken before TCRalphabeta/CD19-depleted stem cell transplant. The receptor set was obtained from a girl under 10 years old with aplastic anemia, due to receive a stem cell transplant.

This clonotype was picked up many times. The gene calls are TRBV5-1 and TRBJ2-1; D unresolved. Trimming left V 4 bases short and J 2 bases short, with 16 bases between. Germline CDR1 is SGHRS and CDR2 is YFSETQ. This CDR3 comprises 16 residues. The CDR3 loop is CASSPMGTIPYNEQFF. In nucleotides, the CDR3 is TGCGCCAGCAGCCCTATGGGAACTATCCCCTACAATGAGCAGTTCTTC.

The chain links TRBV3-1 to TRBJ1-2, with D hard to call. The CDR3 totals 12 residues. The germline V gene encodes CDR1 LGHDT and CDR2 YNNKEL (reference sequence). The V and J ends lost 2 bases and 8 bases respectively, with 9 bases between them. The CDR3 is CASSQLGGGYTF. The CDR3 DNA reads as TGTGCCAGCAGCCAACTGGGAGGGGGCTACACCTTC.

This clonotype was counted at least ten times. This chain links TRBV5-4 with TRBJ2-7; a possible D gene is TRBD1 (8 bases). Trimming left V 6 bases short and J 3 bases short, with 19 bases between. CDR3 size: 15 residues. CDR1 is SGHNT and CDR2 is YYREEE in the germline V gene (reference sequence). CDR3 sequence (DNA): TGTGCCAGCACCCGGGGGGCAGGGGGCGTCTACGAGCAGTACTTC. Amino acids: CASTRGAGGVYEQYF. The full variable domain, completed using reference TRBV5-4 and TRBJ2-7, is ETGVTQSPTHLIKTRGQQVTLRCSSQSGHNTVSWYQQALGQGPQFIFQYYREEENGRGNFPPRFSGLQFPNYSSELNVNALELDDSALYLCASTRGAGGVYEQYFGPGTRLTVT.

This sequence joins TRBV5-4 and TRBJ2-7, with D possibly TRBD1 on 6 matching bases. CDR3 length: 17 amino acids. Deletions cut 5 bases from V and 1 base from J, with 22 bases between. The germline V gene has CDR1 SGHNT and CDR2 YYREEE (reference sequence). CDR3 in DNA: TGTGCCAGCAGGGCAACCACCAGGGGCGTCAGATCCTACGAGCAGTACTTC. Its protein product is CASRATTRGVRSYEQYF.

This chain connects TRBV20-1 to TRBJ2-7, with 7 bases fitting TRBD2. This CDR3 is 13 amino acids long. Germline V gene sequence: CDR1 DFQATT, CDR2 SNEGSKA (reference sequence). V gave up 4 bases and J gave up 3 bases; unmatched junction bases: 6. CDR3 residues: CSATLGGGYEQYF. The CDR3 nucleotides read TGCAGTGCTACCCTCGGCGGGGGCTACGAGCAGTACTTC.

The chain recombines TRBV20-1 with TRBJ2-2; weak D call: TRBD1 (6 bases). The CDR3 loop spans 13 amino acids. Germline V lookup: CDR1 DFQATT, CDR2 SNEGSKA (reference sequence). The V end was cut by 2 bases, the J end by 5 bases, with 9 bases between. CDR3 sequence reads: CSARKQGTGELFF. CDR3 sequence (DNA): TGCAGTGCTAGAAAACAGGGAACCGGGGAGCTGTTTTTT.

This clonotype appeared a few times. J is TRBJ2-7 and V is TRBV29-1; no firm D call. Trimming took off 4 bases at V and 6 bases at J, with 19 bases between the two ends. The CDR3 has 14 residues. CDR1 and CDR2 from the germline V gene are SQVTM and ANQGSEA. CDR3 sequence (DNA): TGCAGCGTTGCCTTTGTAGTAGCAAGAGGCGAGCAGTACTTC. As protein: CSVAFVVARGEQYF.

The chain carries TRBV7-2 and TRBJ2-5; a possible D gene is TRBD2 (6 bases). The CDR3 is 16 amino acids. Trimming removed 0 bases from V and 1 base from J, with 12 bases in between. The germline V gene has CDR1 SGHTA and CDR2 FQGNSA. CDR3 protein: CASSLAFGSGQETQYF. The CDR3 DNA follows: TGTGCCAGCAGCTTAGCATTCGGTAGCGGCCAAGAGACCCAGTACTTC.

Only a few counts were recorded for this clonotype. CDR3 in amino acids: CASSLAGALNTEAFF. DNA of the CDR3: TGCGCCAGCAGCTTGGCCGGGGCACTGAACACTGAAGCTTTCTTT. The chain links TRBV5-1 to TRBJ1-1; tentatively, D is TRBD1 (5 bases). There are 15 residues in the CDR3. Germline V gene lookup returns CDR1 SGHRS and CDR2 YFSETQ. The V gene lost 0 bases and the J gene lost 0 bases, with 9 bases spanning the gap.

This clonotype was detected a few times. The rearrangement joins TRBV20-1 to TRBJ2-1, with D uncertain. Germline V lookup: CDR1 DFQATT, CDR2 SNEGSKA (reference sequence). This CDR3 is 13 amino acids long. The V end was cut by 3 bases, the J end by 1 base, with 7 bases between. CDR3 coding DNA: TGCAGTGCTAGCGGCGCATCCTACAATGAGCAGTTCTTC. Its protein product is CSASGASYNEQFF.

The chain joins TRBV30 to TRBJ1-3; TRBD1 might be the D (5 bases). Per germline, CDR1 GTSNPN and CDR2 SVGIG (reference sequence). V dropped 2 bases and J dropped 4 bases, with 18 bases sitting between them. The CDR3 loop spans 16 amino acids. This chain's CDR3 is CAWSPPDRGAGNTIYF. In nucleotides, the CDR3 is TGTGCCTGGAGTCCCCCAGATAGGGGAGCCGGAAACACCATATATTTT.

This clonotype was detected once. The V and J genes are TRBV18 and TRBJ2-1; TRBD1 aligns across 10 bases. V trimming: 3 bases; J trimming: 5 bases; junction bases outside the gene matches: 4. The CDR3 sequence is 15 residues long. The germline V gene encodes CDR1 KGHSH and CDR2 LQKENI. This CDR3 reads CASSPTGTGDNEQFF. The CDR3 coding sequence is TGTGCCAGCTCACCGACCGGGACAGGGGACAATGAGCAGTTCTTC.

The sample holds a few counts of this clonotype. This rearrangement joins TRBV2 to TRBJ1-2; D may be TRBD1 (5 bases). This CDR3 is 11 amino acids long. Looked up from germline, CDR1 is SNHLY and CDR2 is FYNNEI. Trimming took 8 bases from V and 4 from J, leaving 8 bases between them. The CDR3 region has the DNA TGTGCCAGCCGGGACTTCTATGGCTACACCTTC. Protein product: CASRDFYGYTF.